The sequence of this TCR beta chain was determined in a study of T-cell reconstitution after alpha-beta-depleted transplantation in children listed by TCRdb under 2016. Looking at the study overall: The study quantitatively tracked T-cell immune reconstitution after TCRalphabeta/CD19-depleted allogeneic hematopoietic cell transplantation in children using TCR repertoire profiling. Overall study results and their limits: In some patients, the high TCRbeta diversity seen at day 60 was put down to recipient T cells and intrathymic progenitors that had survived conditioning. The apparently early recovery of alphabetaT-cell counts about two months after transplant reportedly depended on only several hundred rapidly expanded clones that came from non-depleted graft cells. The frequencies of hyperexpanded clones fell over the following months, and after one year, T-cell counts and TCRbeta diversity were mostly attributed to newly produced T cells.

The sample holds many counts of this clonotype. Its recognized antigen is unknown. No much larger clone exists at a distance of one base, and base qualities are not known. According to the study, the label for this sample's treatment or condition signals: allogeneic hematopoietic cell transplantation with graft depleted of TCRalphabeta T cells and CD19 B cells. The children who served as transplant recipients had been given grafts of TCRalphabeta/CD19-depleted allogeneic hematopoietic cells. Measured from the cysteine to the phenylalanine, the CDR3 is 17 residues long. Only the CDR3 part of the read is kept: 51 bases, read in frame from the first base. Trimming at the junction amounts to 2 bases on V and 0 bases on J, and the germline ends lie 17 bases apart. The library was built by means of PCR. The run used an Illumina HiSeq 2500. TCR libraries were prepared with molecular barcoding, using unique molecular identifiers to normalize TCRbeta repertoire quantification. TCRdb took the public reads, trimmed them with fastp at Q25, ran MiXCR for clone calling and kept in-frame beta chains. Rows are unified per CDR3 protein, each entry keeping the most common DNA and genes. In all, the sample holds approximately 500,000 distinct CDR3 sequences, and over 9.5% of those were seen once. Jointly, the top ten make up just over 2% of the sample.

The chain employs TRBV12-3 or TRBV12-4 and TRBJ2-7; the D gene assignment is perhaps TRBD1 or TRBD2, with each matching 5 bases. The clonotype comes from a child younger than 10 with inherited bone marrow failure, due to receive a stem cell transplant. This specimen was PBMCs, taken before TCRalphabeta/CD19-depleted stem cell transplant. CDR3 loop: CASSLSPPGTYSYEQYF. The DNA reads TGTGCCAGCAGTTTATCCCCCCCCGGGACGTACTCCTACGAGCAGTACTTC.